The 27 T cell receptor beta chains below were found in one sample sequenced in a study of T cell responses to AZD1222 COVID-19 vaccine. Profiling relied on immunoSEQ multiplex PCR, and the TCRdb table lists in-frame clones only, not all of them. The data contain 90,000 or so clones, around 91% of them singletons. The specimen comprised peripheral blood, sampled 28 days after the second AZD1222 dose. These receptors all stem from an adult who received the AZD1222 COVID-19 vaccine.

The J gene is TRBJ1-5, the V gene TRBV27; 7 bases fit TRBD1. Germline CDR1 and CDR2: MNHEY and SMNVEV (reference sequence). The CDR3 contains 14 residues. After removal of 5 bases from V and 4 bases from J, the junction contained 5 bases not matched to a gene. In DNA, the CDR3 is TGTGCCAGCAGTCGGGGGACAGATAATCAGCCCCAGCATTTT. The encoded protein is CASSRGTDNQPQHF.

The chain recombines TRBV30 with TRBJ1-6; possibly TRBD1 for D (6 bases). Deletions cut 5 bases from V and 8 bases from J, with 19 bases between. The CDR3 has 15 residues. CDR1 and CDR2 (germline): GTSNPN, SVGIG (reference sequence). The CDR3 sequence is CAWGGVTGLDSPLHF. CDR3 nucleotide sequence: TGTGCCTGGGGGGGCGTCACAGGGTTGGATTCACCCCTCCACTTT.

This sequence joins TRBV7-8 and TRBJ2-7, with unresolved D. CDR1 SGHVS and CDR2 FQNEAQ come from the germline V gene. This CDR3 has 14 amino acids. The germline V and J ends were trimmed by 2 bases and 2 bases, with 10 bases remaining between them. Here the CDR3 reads CASSLSNAPYEQYF. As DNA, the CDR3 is TGTGCCAGCAGCTTATCTAACGCCCCCTACGAGCAGTACTTC.

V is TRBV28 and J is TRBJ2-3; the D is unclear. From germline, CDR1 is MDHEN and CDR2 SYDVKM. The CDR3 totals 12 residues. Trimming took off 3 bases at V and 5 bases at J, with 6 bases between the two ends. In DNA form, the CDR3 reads TGTGCCAGCAGTTTCGGAATAGATACGCAGTATTTT. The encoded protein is CASSFGIDTQYF.

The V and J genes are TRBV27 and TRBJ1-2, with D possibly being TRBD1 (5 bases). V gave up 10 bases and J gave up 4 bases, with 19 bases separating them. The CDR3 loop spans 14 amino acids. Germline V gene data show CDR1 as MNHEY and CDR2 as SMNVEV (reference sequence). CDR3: CATSRDSGVYGYTF. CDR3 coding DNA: TGTGCCACCTCGAGGGACTCTGGGGTCTATGGCTACACCTTC.

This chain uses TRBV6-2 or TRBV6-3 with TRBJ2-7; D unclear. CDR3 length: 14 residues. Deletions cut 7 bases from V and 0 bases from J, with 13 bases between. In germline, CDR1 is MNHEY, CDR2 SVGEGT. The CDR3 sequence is CASTPSGYSYEQYF. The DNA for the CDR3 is TGTGCCAGCACCCCCTCCGGCTACTCCTACGAGCAGTACTTC.

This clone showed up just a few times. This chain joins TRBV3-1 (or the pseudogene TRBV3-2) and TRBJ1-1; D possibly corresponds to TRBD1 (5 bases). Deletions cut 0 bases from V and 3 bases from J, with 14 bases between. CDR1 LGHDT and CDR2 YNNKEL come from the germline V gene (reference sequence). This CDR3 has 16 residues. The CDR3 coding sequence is TGTGCCAGCAGCCAAGATAGAAGGGGCGTAGACACTGAAGCTTTCTTT. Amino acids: CASSQDRRGVDTEAFF.

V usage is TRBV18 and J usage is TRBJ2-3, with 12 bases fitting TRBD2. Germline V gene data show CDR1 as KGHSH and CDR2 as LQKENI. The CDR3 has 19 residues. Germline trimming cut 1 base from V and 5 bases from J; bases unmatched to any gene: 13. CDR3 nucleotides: TGTGCCAGCTCACCACGGCAGCCCCCCCTAGCGGGGGGGCGAGATACGCAGTATTTT. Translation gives CASSPRQPPLAGGRDTQYF.

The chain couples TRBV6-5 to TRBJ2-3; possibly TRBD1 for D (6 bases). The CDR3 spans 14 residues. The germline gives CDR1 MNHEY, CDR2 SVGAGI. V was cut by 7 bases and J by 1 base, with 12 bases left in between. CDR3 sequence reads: CASTGDRRTDTQYF. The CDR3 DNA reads TGTGCCAGCACAGGGGACCGACGCACAGATACGCAGTATTTT.

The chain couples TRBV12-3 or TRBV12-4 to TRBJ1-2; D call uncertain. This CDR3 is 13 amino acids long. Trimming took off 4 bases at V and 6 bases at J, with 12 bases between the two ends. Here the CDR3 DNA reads TGTGCCAGCAGTTATCGAGAGGGCGATGGCTACACCTTC. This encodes CASSYREGDGYTF.

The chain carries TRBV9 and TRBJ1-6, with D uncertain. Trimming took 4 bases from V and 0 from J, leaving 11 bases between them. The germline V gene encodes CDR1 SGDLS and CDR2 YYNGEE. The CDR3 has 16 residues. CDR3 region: CASSTDPSSYNSPLHF. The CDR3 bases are TGTGCCAGCAGCACAGACCCGAGCTCCTATAATTCACCCCTCCACTTT.

The CDR3 DNA sequence: TGTGCCAGCAGCTCGGGACTAGCGGGGGGAGGGGGCACAGATACGCAGTATTTT. This codes for CASSSGLAGGGGTDTQYF. The chain uses TRBV7-8 and TRBJ2-3; 15 bases line up with TRBD2. In germline, CDR1 is SGHVS, CDR2 FQNEAQ. The CDR3 covers 18 residues. The J segment lost 1 base and the V segment lost 4 bases, leaving 6 bases of the junction unmatched.

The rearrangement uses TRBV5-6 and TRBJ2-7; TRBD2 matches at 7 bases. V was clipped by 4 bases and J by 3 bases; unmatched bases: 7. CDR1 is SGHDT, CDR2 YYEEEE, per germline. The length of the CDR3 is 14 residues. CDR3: CASSQRGGLYEQYF. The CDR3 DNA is TGTGCCAGCAGCCAAAGGGGAGGGCTCTACGAGCAGTACTTC.

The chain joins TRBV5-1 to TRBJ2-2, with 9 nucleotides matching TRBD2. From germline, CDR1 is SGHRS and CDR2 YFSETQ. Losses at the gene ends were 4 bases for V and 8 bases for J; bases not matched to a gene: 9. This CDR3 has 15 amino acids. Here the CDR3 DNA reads TGCGCCAGCAGCACAGCGGGGGGATTCCAAGGGGAGCTGTTTTTT. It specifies CASSTAGGFQGELFF.

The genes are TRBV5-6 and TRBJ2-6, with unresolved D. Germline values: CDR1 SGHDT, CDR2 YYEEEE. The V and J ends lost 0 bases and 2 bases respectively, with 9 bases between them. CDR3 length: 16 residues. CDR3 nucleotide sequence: TGTGCCAGCAGCTTGGGCTGGACGGCTGGGGCCAACGTCCTGACTTTC. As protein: CASSLGWTAGANVLTF.

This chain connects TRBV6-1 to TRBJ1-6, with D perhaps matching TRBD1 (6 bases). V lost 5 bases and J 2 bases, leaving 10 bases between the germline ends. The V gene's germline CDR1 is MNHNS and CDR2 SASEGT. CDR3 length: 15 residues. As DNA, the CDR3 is TGTGCCAGCAGTCCCCAGGGGACCTATAATTCACCCCTCCACTTT. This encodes CASSPQGTYNSPLHF.

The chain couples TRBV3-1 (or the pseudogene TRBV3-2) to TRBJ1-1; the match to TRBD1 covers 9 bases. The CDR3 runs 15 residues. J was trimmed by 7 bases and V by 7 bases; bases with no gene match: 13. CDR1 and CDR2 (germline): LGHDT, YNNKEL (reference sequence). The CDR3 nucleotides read TGTGCCAGCAAAAGCAACAGGGGGCAAGGGGATGAAGCTTTCTTT. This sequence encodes CASKSNRGQGDEAFF.

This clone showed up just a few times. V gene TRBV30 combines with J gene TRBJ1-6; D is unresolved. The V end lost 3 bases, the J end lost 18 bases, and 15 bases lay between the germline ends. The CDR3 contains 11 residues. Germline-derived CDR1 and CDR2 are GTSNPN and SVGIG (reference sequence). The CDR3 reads CAWSLDGAAHF. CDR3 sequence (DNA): TGTGCCTGGAGCCTCGACGGAGCAGCCCACTTT.

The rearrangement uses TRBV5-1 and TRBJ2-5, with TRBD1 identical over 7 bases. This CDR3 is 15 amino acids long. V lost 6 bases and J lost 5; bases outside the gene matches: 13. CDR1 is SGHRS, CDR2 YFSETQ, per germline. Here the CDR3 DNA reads TGCGCCAGCATGGTAGCCGGGACAGCCGGGGAGACCCAGTACTTC. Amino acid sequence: CASMVAGTAGETQYF. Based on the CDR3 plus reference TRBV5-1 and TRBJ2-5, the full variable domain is KAGVTQTPRYLIKTRGQQVTLSCSPISGHRSVSWYQQTPGQGLQFLFEYFSETQRNKGNFPGRFSGRQFSNSRSEMNVSTLELGDSALYLCASMVAGTAGETQYFGPGTRLLVL.

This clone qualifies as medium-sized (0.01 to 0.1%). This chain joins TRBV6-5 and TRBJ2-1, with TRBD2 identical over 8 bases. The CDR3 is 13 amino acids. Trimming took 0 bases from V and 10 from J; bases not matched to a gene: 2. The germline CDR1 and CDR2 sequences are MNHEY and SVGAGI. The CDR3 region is CASSYSQRGEQFF. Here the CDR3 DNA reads TGTGCCAGCAGTTACTCGCAGCGGGGGGAGCAGTTCTTC.

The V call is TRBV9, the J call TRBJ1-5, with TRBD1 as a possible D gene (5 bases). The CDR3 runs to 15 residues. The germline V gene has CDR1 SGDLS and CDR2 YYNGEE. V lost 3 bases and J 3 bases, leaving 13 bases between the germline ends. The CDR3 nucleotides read TGTGCCAGCAGCGCCGCCGGGGCCGTCAATCAGCCCCAGCATTTT. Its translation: CASSAAGAVNQPQHF. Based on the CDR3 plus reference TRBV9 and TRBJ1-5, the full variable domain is DSGVTQTPKHLITATGQRVTLRCSPRSGDLSVYWYQQSLDQGLQFLIQYYNGEERAKGNILERFSAQQFPDLHSELNLSSLELGDSALYFCASSAAGAVNQPQHFGDGTRLSIL.

The CDR3 nucleotides are TGTGCCAGCAGCTTGGGGGGAGCAATCACCTTC. It encodes CASSLGGAITF. The chain employs TRBV7-3 and TRBJ1-2, with D perhaps matching TRBD1 (5 bases). CDR3 length: 11 amino acids. The V end was cut by 3 bases, the J end by 13 bases, with 12 bases between. CDR1 SGHTA and CDR2 FQGTGA come from the germline V gene.

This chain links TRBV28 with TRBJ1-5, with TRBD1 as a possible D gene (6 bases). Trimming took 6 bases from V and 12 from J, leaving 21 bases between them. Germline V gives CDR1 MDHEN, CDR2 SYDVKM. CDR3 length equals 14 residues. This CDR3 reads CASRYRATGSLQHF. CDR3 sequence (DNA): TGTGCCAGCAGGTACCGTGCCACAGGGAGTCTCCAGCATTTT.

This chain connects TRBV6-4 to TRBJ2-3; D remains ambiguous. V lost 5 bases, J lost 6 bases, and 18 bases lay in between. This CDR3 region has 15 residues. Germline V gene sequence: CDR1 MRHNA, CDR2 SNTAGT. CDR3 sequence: CASSKSAFGWDTQYF. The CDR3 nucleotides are TGTGCCAGCAGTAAATCGGCGTTCGGGTGGGATACGCAGTATTTT.

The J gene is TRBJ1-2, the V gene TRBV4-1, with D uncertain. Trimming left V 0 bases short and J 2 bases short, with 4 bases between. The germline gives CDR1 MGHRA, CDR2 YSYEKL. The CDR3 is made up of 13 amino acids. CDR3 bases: TGCGCCAGCAGCCAAGAGGGGAACTATGGCTACACCTTC. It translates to CASSQEGNYGYTF.

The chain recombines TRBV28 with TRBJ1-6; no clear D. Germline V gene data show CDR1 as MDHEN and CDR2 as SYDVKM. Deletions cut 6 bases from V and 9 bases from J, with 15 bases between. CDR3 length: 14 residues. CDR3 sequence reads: CASSLIGNGSPLHF. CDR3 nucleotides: TGTGCCAGCAGCTTGATCGGGAACGGTTCACCCCTCCACTTT.

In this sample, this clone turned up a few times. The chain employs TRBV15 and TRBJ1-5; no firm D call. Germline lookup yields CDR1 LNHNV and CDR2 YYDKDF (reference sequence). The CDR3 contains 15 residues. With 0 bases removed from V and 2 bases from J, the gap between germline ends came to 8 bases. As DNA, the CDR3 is TGTGCCACCAGCAGAGATCGCAGCCGCAATCAGCCCCAGCATTTT. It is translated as CATSRDRSRNQPQHF. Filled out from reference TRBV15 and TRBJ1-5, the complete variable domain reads DAMVIQNPRYQVTQFGKPVTLSCSQTLNHNVMYWYQQKSSQAPKLLFHYYDKDFNNEADTPDNFQSRRPNTSFCFLDIRSPGLGDTAMYLCATSRDRSRNQPQHFGDGTRLSIL.